The 12 T cell receptor beta chains below all came from one sample that was sequenced in a study of vaccination and CD4 T cells after COVID-19. The treatment denotes: 10-day PBMC culture with coronavirus spike peptide pools or control peptides (ViraFEST assay). Sequencing of the DNA from cultured CD4+ T cells was carried out with the Oncomine TCR Beta short-read assay. A single record per CDR3 protein comes from TCRdb applying MiXCR to the PCR reads. The sample holds just over 20,000 distinct CDR3 sequences, 43% seen once. Their antigens remain unidentified. Sequencing used CD4+ T cells from blood, cultured in vitro, obtained after SARS-CoV-2 vaccination. These receptors all stem from a human donor who had recovered from COVID-19.

This clonotype showed up just a few times. This sequence joins TRBV20-1 and TRBJ2-5; D possibly corresponds to TRBD2 (6 bases). Per germline, CDR1 DFQATT and CDR2 SNEGSKA (reference sequence). The CDR3 runs 13 residues. The V end was cut by 4 bases, the J end by 2 bases, with 11 bases between. CDR3 DNA sequence: TGCAGTGCTATGAAGACTAGTCAAGAGACCCAGTACTTC. Amino acids: CSAMKTSQETQYF.

This clonotype showed up just a few times. The J gene is TRBJ2-5, the V gene TRBV7-3; 8 bases are shared with TRBD1. The junction had 4 bases not matched to a gene; V was cut back by 2 bases and J by 2 bases. The CDR3 is 15 residues long. Germline assignment: CDR1 SGHTA and CDR2 FQGTGA. CDR3 bases: TGTGCCAGCAGCTTAGGGACAGGTCCTCAAGAGACCCAGTACTTC. It translates to CASSLGTGPQETQYF.

This clonotype was counted only a few times. The chain has TRBV7-2 and TRBJ2-7; 10 positions agree with TRBD1. CDR3 length: 15 amino acids. The germline V gene encodes CDR1 SGHTA and CDR2 FQGNSA. V trimming: 4 bases; J trimming: 4 bases; junction bases outside the gene matches: 7. CDR3 sequence: CASSSGGTGVYEQYF. The CDR3 nucleotides read TGTGCCAGCAGCTCCGGCGGGACAGGGGTTTACGAGCAGTACTTC.

The V and J genes are TRBV6-2 or TRBV6-3 and TRBJ1-2; tentatively, D is TRBD1 (5 bases). The CDR3 consists of 13 residues. CDR1 MNHEY and CDR2 SVGEGT come from the germline V gene. V lost 2 bases, J lost 7 bases, and 11 bases lay in between. The CDR3 region has the DNA TGTGCCAGCAGTTACAAACGGGACTCTGGCTACACCTTC. It specifies CASSYKRDSGYTF.

This clonotype has only a few counts. The rearrangement links TRBV7-2 to TRBJ2-5; TRBD2 matches 11 bases. The V segment lost 3 bases and the J segment 5 bases; nucleotides outside the gene matches: 5. CDR1 is SGHTA and CDR2 is FQGNSA in the germline V gene. This CDR3 comprises 15 residues. In DNA, the CDR3 is TGTGCCAGCAGCTTTGAGGCTAGCGGGAGGGAGACCCAGTACTTC. Protein product: CASSFEASGRETQYF.

V usage is TRBV7-2 and J usage is TRBJ1-1, with 10 bases fitting TRBD1. Germline lookup yields CDR1 SGHTA and CDR2 FQGNSA. The CDR3 length is 16 residues. V dropped 5 bases and J dropped 4; count of bases not matched to a gene: 10. The CDR3 DNA reads as TGTGCCAGCAGCAACACTAGGGACAGGGGAGGCACTGAAGCTTTCTTT. Translation gives CASSNTRDRGGTEAFF.

The chain is built from TRBV19 and TRBJ1-1; no firm D call. With 5 bases removed from V and 5 bases from J, the gap between germline ends came to 15 bases. Germline V gives CDR1 LNHDA, CDR2 SQIVND (reference sequence). This CDR3 has 14 residues. Here the CDR3 reads CASSLGRVRTEAFF. The CDR3 nucleotides are TGTGCCAGTAGTCTCGGAAGGGTGAGGACTGAAGCTTTCTTT.

This clonotype was counted a few times. This chain connects TRBV27 to TRBJ1-1; D might be TRBD1 (6 bases). This CDR3 contains 18 residues. V lost 4 bases and J 2 bases, leaving 23 bases between the germline ends. The V gene's germline CDR1 is MNHEY and CDR2 SMNVEV (reference sequence). The CDR3 nucleotides read TGTGCCAGCAGTTCTCACGCACCCTTAGGGGGGGAAAACACTGAAGCTTTCTTT. The encoded protein is CASSSHAPLGGENTEAFF.

This clonotype was picked up a small number of times. The chain has TRBV27 and TRBJ2-2, with D perhaps TRBD2 (6 bases). The V gene lost 3 bases and the J gene lost 1 base, with 9 bases spanning the gap. The CDR3 spans 15 residues. The germline gives CDR1 MNHEY, CDR2 SMNVEV (reference sequence). CDR3 sequence: CASSLEGLNTGELFF. In DNA form, the CDR3 reads TGTGCCAGCAGTTTGGAGGGGTTGAACACCGGGGAGCTGTTTTTT.

This clonotype has more than one count but fewer than ten. The chain combines TRBV28 with TRBJ2-4, with a tentative D call TRBD2 (6 bases). Trimming stripped 5 bases from V and 1 base from J, with 12 bases between. The CDR3 has 15 amino acids. Germline V lookup: CDR1 MDHEN, CDR2 SYDVKM. This CDR3 reads CASSPPLAAKNIQYF. The DNA for the CDR3 is TGTGCCAGCAGTCCCCCTCTAGCGGCCAAAAACATTCAGTACTTC.

This clonotype was seen a handful of times. The chain recombines TRBV19 with TRBJ2-7; no reliable D call. The length of the CDR3 is 14 residues. V was shortened by 6 bases and J by 5 bases, with 17 bases between the two germline ends. Per the germline V gene, CDR1 is LNHDA and CDR2 is SQIVND (reference sequence). The CDR3 sequence: CASSLGEAWDEQYF. The CDR3 bases are TGTGCCAGTAGCCTCGGAGAGGCGTGGGACGAGCAGTACTTC. The full variable domain, completed using reference TRBV19 and TRBJ2-7, is DGGITQSPKYLFRKEGQNVTLSCEQNLNHDAMYWYRQDPGQGLRLIYYSQIVNDFQKGDIAEGYSVSREKKESFPLTVTSAQKNPTAFYLCASSLGEAWDEQYFGPGTRLTVT.

CDR3 bases: TGCAGTGCCGCGGCGGGGACCGCCTACGAGCAGTACTTC. Translation: CSAAAGTAYEQYF. J is TRBJ2-7 and V is TRBV20-1, with TRBD2 as a possible D gene (6 bases). Trimming shortened V by 6 bases and J by 2 bases, and 14 bases separated the two germline ends. Germline CDR1 is DFQATT and CDR2 is SNEGSKA (reference sequence). The CDR3 spans 13 residues.